This T cell receptor (beta chain) was retrieved from a study of blood T cell repertoires in COVID-19. V was cut by 2 bases and J by 2 bases, with 22 bases left in between. Germline CDR1 SGHAT, CDR2 FQNNGV. The CDR3 runs 19 residues. Sequencing used immunoSEQ multiplex PCR; TCRdb keeps in-frame clones, though not all of them. The sample lists approximately 190,000 clones; 84% were seen once. The TCR originated in a woman in her 70s with active or convalescent COVID-19. The sequenced material came from peripheral blood. This chain joins TRBV11-2 and TRBJ1-3, with D tentatively TRBD1 (6 bases). The CDR3 sequence: CASSLQRTAGRATGNTIYF. CDR3 in DNA: TGTGCCAGCAGCTTACAAAGGACAGCCGGGCGGGCGACTGGAAACACCATATATTTT.